This T cell receptor (beta chain) was documented in a study of identical twins. Study-level findings and limits: Zero-insertion analyses might be partly confounded by invariant T cells like MAIT and iNKT.

The V end was cut by 3 bases, the J end by 11 bases, with 16 bases between. The CDR3 has 13 residues. This clonotype was seen repeatedly, ten times or more. Its antigen is undetermined. TCRdb redid the calling of the 5' RACE reads with MiXCR, one entry per CDR3 protein. The sample includes around 690,000 distinct CDR3 sequences, around 20% of them seen just once. These data were also reused for a study on T cells expressing NK-cell markers. As reported in that work: Expanded NKG2C+ T cell clones were not confirmed as HCMV-specific.

Source material: PBMCs. This chain links TRBV12-3 or TRBV12-4 with TRBJ1-2; TRBD1 might be the D (6 bases). The receptor's source is a woman between 18 and 29 years old in good health. The CDR3 nucleotides are TGTGCCAGCAGTTTTGGGTCGGGACATCGGTACACCTTC. Translated, it gives CASSFGSGHRYTF.